The 6 T cell receptor beta chains below all came from one sample that was sequenced in a study of blood T cell repertoires in COVID-19. Sequencing used immunoSEQ multiplex PCR; TCRdb keeps in-frame clones, though not all of them. The sample has 85,000 to 100,000 clones, less than 85% seen once. The sequencing input was peripheral blood. The origin of the receptors is a human donor in a cohort sampled during active COVID-19.

The J gene is TRBJ2-7, the V gene TRBV3-1 (or the pseudogene TRBV3-2), with 9 bases lining up with TRBD2. V was pared by 2 bases and J by 1 base, with 9 bases of the junction left unmatched. The CDR3 covers 17 residues. Germline CDR1 and CDR2: LGHDT and YNNKEL (reference sequence). CDR3 amino acids: CASSQNLKSGRSYEQYF. The CDR3 DNA follows: TGTGCCAGCAGCCAAAACCTAAAGAGCGGGAGGTCCTACGAGCAGTACTTC.

This chain links TRBV28 with TRBJ2-7; D may be TRBD1 (6 bases). V was clipped by 6 bases and J by 2 bases, with 20 bases between them. The CDR3 sequence is 16 residues long. Germline-derived CDR1 and CDR2 are MDHEN and SYDVKM. The CDR3 reads CASSPSRGGVPYEQYF. In DNA, the CDR3 is TGTGCCAGCAGCCCCTCCAGGGGTGGTGTCCCCTACGAGCAGTACTTC.

This chain uses TRBV11-2 with TRBJ1-2; TRBD1 agrees at 8 bases. CDR1 is SGHAT, CDR2 FQNNGV, per germline. V shed 2 bases and J 2 bases; nucleotides not matched to a gene: 4. The CDR3 is 15 amino acids. CDR3 bases: TGTGCCAGCAGCTTAAACTGGGACAGGAACTATGGCTACACCTTC. Translating gives CASSLNWDRNYGYTF.

The chain is built from TRBV27 and TRBJ2-1, with 13 bases aligning to TRBD2. The J segment lost 1 base and the V segment lost 8 bases, leaving 5 bases of the junction unmatched. This CDR3 contains 16 residues. Germline V gene lookup returns CDR1 MNHEY and CDR2 SMNVEV (reference sequence). CDR3 sequence reads: CASRGLAGPSYNEQFF. For the CDR3, the DNA is TGTGCCAGCCGGGGACTAGCGGGACCATCCTACAATGAGCAGTTCTTC.

The chain has TRBV11-2 and TRBJ2-5; TRBD2 matches at 12 bases. V lost 1 base and J lost 4; bases outside the gene matches: 10. CDR3 size: 18 residues. Germline CDR1 and CDR2: SGHAT and FQNNGV. CDR3: CASSLGPPTSGSIETQYF. As DNA, the CDR3 is TGTGCCAGCAGCTTAGGCCCACCGACTAGCGGGAGTATAGAGACCCAGTACTTC. Full variable domain (rest looked up from reference TRBV11-2 and TRBJ2-5): EAGVAQSPRYKIIEKRQSVAFWCNPISGHATLYWYQQILGQGPKLLIQFQNNGVVDDSQLPKDRFSAERLKGVDSTLKIQPAKLEDSAVYLCASSLGPPTSGSIETQYFGPGTRLLVL.

This chain connects TRBV5-4 to TRBJ2-5; TRBD2 is a possible D gene (6 bases). The CDR3 contains 16 residues. With 3 bases removed from V and 4 bases from J, the gap between germline ends came to 19 bases. The V gene's germline CDR1 is SGHNT and CDR2 YYREEE (reference sequence). The CDR3 is CASSSGLNFFGETQYF. For the CDR3, the DNA is TGTGCCAGCAGCTCGGGACTGAATTTCTTTGGAGAGACCCAGTACTTC.